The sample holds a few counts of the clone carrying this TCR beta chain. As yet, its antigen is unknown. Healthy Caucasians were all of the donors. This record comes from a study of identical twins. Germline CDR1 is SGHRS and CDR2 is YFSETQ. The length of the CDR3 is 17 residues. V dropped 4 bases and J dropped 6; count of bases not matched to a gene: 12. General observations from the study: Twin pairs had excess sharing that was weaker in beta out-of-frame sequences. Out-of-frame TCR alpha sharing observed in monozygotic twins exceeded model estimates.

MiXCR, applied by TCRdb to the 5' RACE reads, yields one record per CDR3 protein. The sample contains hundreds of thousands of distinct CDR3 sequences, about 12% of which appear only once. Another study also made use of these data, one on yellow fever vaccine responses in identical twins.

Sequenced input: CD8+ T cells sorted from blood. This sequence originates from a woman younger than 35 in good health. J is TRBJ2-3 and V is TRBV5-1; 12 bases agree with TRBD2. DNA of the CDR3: TGCGCCAGCAGCCCACAGACTAGCGGGAGTCTGAGGGATACGCAGTATTTT. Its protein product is CASSPQTSGSLRDTQYF.